The T cell receptor beta chain under discussion was sequenced for a study of blood T cells in healthy people across ages. General study points: Diversity was higher, and naive CD4+ cells more numerous, in long-lived donors than in aged donors.

This clonotype was observed a few times. Antigen unknown. The authors ran a second PCR of about 6 to 11 cycles using a sample-barcoded 5' primer and a J-beta primer mix. TCRdb re-called the 5' RACE reads through MiXCR, storing one row per CDR3 protein. The repertoire includes fewer than 2,000,000 distinct CDR3 sequences, 30% to 40% of them detected once, and 11% sits in the top ten. In germline, CDR1 is DFQATT, CDR2 SNEGSKA (reference sequence). Trimming took off 3 bases at V and 8 bases at J, with 17 bases between the two ends. The CDR3 spans 14 residues. Each donor was a healthy Caucasian individual from Russia, aged 6 to 90.

This chain connects TRBV20-1 to TRBJ2-1, with D possibly TRBD2 on 6 matching bases. Input material: blood. The TCR was taken from a woman in her thirties in good health. CDR3 sequence (DNA): TGCAGTGCTAGCTATCCGGGAGTTTTCGATGAGCAGTTCTTC. Its protein product is CSASYPGVFDEQFF.